The 31 T cell receptor beta chains below all came from one sample that was sequenced in a study of cytomegalovirus exposure and HLA in healthy donors. TCRdb's copy holds only in-frame clones and misses some; the assay was immunoSEQ multiplex PCR. The sample holds roughly 250,000 clones; 80% to 90% are singletons and the top ten take about 3%. The sequenced sample consisted of PBMCs. The receptors were sampled from a man younger than 35 in good health and CMV-seronegative.

The chain is built from TRBV6-4 and TRBJ1-5; 7 nucleotides align to TRBD1. The germline gives CDR1 MRHNA, CDR2 SNTAGT. The trim removed 6 bases at V and 6 bases at J, leaving 14 bases unmatched. The CDR3 covers 16 residues. CDR3 region: CASRPCQQGIVQPQHF. CDR3 nucleotide sequence: TGTGCCAGCAGACCCTGTCAACAGGGGATTGTTCAGCCCCAGCATTTT.

The chain links TRBV6-6 to TRBJ1-5; D possibly corresponds to TRBD1 (5 bases). Trimming stripped 5 bases from V and 9 bases from J, with 20 bases between. Germline V gives CDR1 MNHNY, CDR2 SVGAGI (reference sequence). The CDR3 sequence is 15 residues long. Here the CDR3 DNA reads TGTGCCAGCAGTACCTACTCGGGGGATGGTCGGCCCCAGCATTTT. Translation gives CASSTYSGDGRPQHF.

This chain links TRBV28 with TRBJ1-4; 8 bases match TRBD1. Germline CDR1 is MDHEN and CDR2 is SYDVKM. The CDR3 is 15 residues long. V was clipped by 6 bases and J by 7 bases; unmatched bases: 10. CDR3 in amino acids: CASSEPGQGTEKLFF. CDR3 nucleotides: TGTGCCAGCAGCGAACCCGGACAGGGTACTGAAAAACTGTTTTTT.

V usage is TRBV2 and J usage is TRBJ1-2; possible D gene TRBD1, 6 bases. V was clipped by 6 bases and J by 2 bases, with 16 bases between them. The CDR3 spans 15 residues. Germline V gene sequence: CDR1 SNHLY, CDR2 FYNNEI. The CDR3 DNA sequence: TGTGCCAGCAGGCCCCAGACAGGACCAAACTATGGCTACACCTTC. Residues: CASRPQTGPNYGYTF.

The rearrangement uses TRBV5-1 and TRBJ2-4, with 11 bases matching TRBD2. Germline V lookup: CDR1 SGHRS, CDR2 YFSETQ. This CDR3 contains 16 residues. The V and J ends lost 4 bases and 0 bases, in that order; junction bases with no gene match: 3. CDR3 DNA sequence: TGCGCCAGCAGCGGGACTAGCGGAGTAGCCAAAAACATTCAGTACTTC. Its protein is CASSGTSGVAKNIQYF.

The V gene is TRBV4-1, the J gene TRBJ1-3, with TRBD1 matching 10 bases. Germline loops: CDR1 MGHRA, CDR2 YSYEKL. V trimming: 1 base; J trimming: 6 bases; junction bases outside the gene matches: 6. CDR3 length: 16 amino acids. DNA for the CDR3: TGCGCCAGCAGCCAAGTCCCCGGGACAGGGGAAAACACCATATATTTT. Amino acid sequence: CASSQVPGTGENTIYF.

This chain uses TRBV7-2 with TRBJ1-1, with D perhaps matching TRBD1 (6 bases). The CDR3 contains 15 residues. The germline CDR1 and CDR2 sequences are SGHTA and FQGNSA. V lost 1 base to trimming and J lost 5 bases, with 14 bases between them. CDR3 region: CASSLGWGGATEAFF. CDR3 DNA sequence: TGTGCCAGCAGCTTAGGGTGGGGGGGCGCGACTGAAGCTTTCTTT.

The rearrangement joins TRBV10-2 to TRBJ2-1, with TRBD2 as a possible D gene (6 bases). CDR1 is WSHSY and CDR2 is SAAADI in the germline V gene. V was cut by 5 bases and J by 8 bases, with 13 bases left in between. The CDR3 contains 13 residues. CDR3 nucleotides: TGCGCCAGCAGTTCGGGACTCGGCGATGAGCAGTTCTTC. Translating it yields CASSSGLGDEQFF.

The DNA for the CDR3 is TGTGCCAGCAGCTCGGACAGGGCTCGCTACGAGCAGTACTTC. Protein: CASSSDRARYEQYF. The gene calls are TRBV7-2 and TRBJ2-7, with 8 bases fitting TRBD1. Germline CDR1 and CDR2: SGHTA and FQGNSA. CDR3 length equals 14 residues. After removal of 4 bases from V and 3 bases from J, the junction contained 5 bases not matched to a gene.

This chain uses TRBV6-6 with TRBJ1-4, with a possible D match to TRBD1 (5 bases). The CDR3 totals 16 residues. The germline V and J ends were trimmed by 2 bases and 4 bases, with 14 bases remaining between them. Germline V CDR1 and CDR2: MNHNY, SVGAGI (reference sequence). CDR3 loop: CASSYGQTGSNEKLFF. The CDR3, as DNA: TGTGCCAGCAGTTACGGCCAAACAGGAAGTAATGAAAAACTGTTTTTT.

The chain employs TRBV27 and TRBJ1-1; TRBD1 aligns across 8 bases. After removal of 3 bases from V and 3 bases from J, the junction contained 6 bases not matched to a gene. Germline V gene data show CDR1 as MNHEY and CDR2 as SMNVEV (reference sequence). The CDR3 has 15 amino acids. The CDR3 is CASSFRGTGHTEAFF. The CDR3 coding sequence is TGTGCCAGCAGTTTCCGGGGGACAGGTCACACTGAAGCTTTCTTT.

V usage is TRBV18 and J usage is TRBJ1-5; 9 nucleotides agree with TRBD1. V shed 2 bases, J shed 5 bases, and the junction held 1 base outside the gene matches. The CDR3 has 14 amino acids. Germline CDR1 is KGHSH and CDR2 is LQKENI. The CDR3: CASSPRTGDQPQHF. As DNA, the CDR3 is TGTGCCAGCTCACCAAGGACAGGGGATCAGCCCCAGCATTTT.

This clone is a singleton in its sample. The chain links TRBV4-1 to TRBJ1-4; possibly TRBD1 for D (6 bases). V was shortened by 0 bases and J by 7 bases, with 18 bases between the two germline ends. Per germline, CDR1 MGHRA and CDR2 YSYEKL. This CDR3 is built from 17 residues. This CDR3 reads CASSQDSFGGGGEKLFF. The CDR3 nucleotides are TGCGCCAGCAGCCAAGATTCGTTTGGGGGAGGGGGTGAAAAACTGTTTTTT.

The CDR3 DNA reads TGTGCCAGCAGCTCAGATCTACTAGCGGGTTCAGAGACCCAGTACTTC. As protein: CASSSDLLAGSETQYF. J is TRBJ2-5 and V is TRBV5-8; 9 bases align to TRBD2. The CDR3 loop spans 16 amino acids. J lost 4 bases, V lost 3 bases, and 10 bases had no gene match. Germline assignment: CDR1 SGHTS and CDR2 YDEGEE. The full variable domain, completed using reference TRBV5-8 and TRBJ2-5, is EAGVTQSPTHLIKTRGQQATLRCSPISGHTSVYWYQQALGLGLQFLLWYDEGEERNRGNFPPRFSGRQFPNYSSELNVNALELEDSALYLCASSSDLLAGSETQYFGPGTRLLVL.

V and J are TRBV28 and TRBJ2-1; TRBD2 aligns across 8 bases. V dropped 4 bases and J dropped 7; count of bases not matched to a gene: 9. Germline V gene data show CDR1 as MDHEN and CDR2 as SYDVKM. The CDR3 is 15 amino acids. CDR3 DNA sequence: TGTGCCAGCAGTTCCCGAGGACTAGCTGGGAATGAGCAGTTCTTC. Translation gives CASSSRGLAGNEQFF. Using reference TRBV28 and TRBJ2-1 for the parts outside the CDR3, the full variable domain is DVKVTQSSRYLVKRTGEKVFLECVQDMDHENMFWYRQDPGLGLRLIYFSYDVKMKEKGDIPEGYSVSREKKERFSLILESASTNQTSMYLCASSSRGLAGNEQFFGPGTRLTVL.

The genes are TRBV7-2 and TRBJ2-7; TRBD1 aligns across 7 bases. From germline, CDR1 is SGHTA and CDR2 FQGNSA. The V segment lost 5 bases and the J segment 7 bases; nucleotides outside the gene matches: 20. The CDR3 is 17 residues long. The CDR3 is CASSIMTGIGTSGEQYF. DNA for the CDR3: TGTGCCAGCAGCATAATGACAGGGATCGGTACATCAGGGGAGCAGTACTTC.

This clone was detected a few times. The chain is built from TRBV28 and TRBJ1-2; D is uncertain. CDR1 and CDR2 (germline): MDHEN, SYDVKM. Trimming took off 4 bases at V and 4 bases at J, with 7 bases between the two ends. CDR3 length equals 12 residues. Written as DNA, the CDR3 is TGTGCCAGCAGTTCAGTGATCTATGGCTACACCTTC. It is translated as CASSSVIYGYTF.

The chain is built from TRBV27 and TRBJ1-1, with D tentatively TRBD1 (6 bases). Germline values: CDR1 MNHEY, CDR2 SMNVEV (reference sequence). This CDR3 contains 14 residues. Trimming removed 5 bases from V and 3 bases from J, with 13 bases in between. CDR3 sequence reads: CASSPEGHHTEAFF. CDR3 DNA sequence: TGTGCCAGCAGTCCTGAGGGACATCACACTGAAGCTTTCTTT.

The V and J genes are TRBV5-1 and TRBJ2-3; TRBD2 matches at 8 bases. V shed 5 bases and J 2 bases; nucleotides not matched to a gene: 10. The germline V gene encodes CDR1 SGHRS and CDR2 YFSETQ. The CDR3 is 16 residues long. Here the CDR3 DNA reads TGCGCCAGCAGGCCCGGAAGCGGGAGTCACACAGATACGCAGTATTTT. It encodes CASRPGSGSHTDTQYF.

This clone was counted only a few times. This chain joins TRBV7-9 and TRBJ2-7; D possibly corresponds to TRBD2 (6 bases). CDR3 size: 12 residues. Germline V gene lookup returns CDR1 SEHNR and CDR2 FQNEAQ (reference sequence). Trimming cost V 8 bases and J 5 bases, with 13 bases left between them. The CDR3, as DNA: TGTGCCAGCTCGACTAGTCTGAACGAGCAGTACTTC. Its translation is CASSTSLNEQYF.

This clone has just a few counts. The genes are TRBV28 and TRBJ2-1; tentative D call: TRBD2 (6 bases). V was cut by 8 bases and J by 4 bases, with 12 bases left in between. Germline V gives CDR1 MDHEN, CDR2 SYDVKM. This CDR3 is built from 13 residues. The CDR3 loop reads CASGTGQYNEQFF. Written as DNA, the CDR3 is TGTGCCAGCGGGACTGGGCAATACAATGAGCAGTTCTTC.

The J gene is TRBJ1-2, the V gene TRBV4-1, with D possibly TRBD1 on 5 matching bases. Germline assignment: CDR1 MGHRA and CDR2 YSYEKL. This CDR3 is 15 amino acids long. The V end lost 1 base, the J end lost 4 bases, and 13 bases lay between the germline ends. The CDR3 spells CASSQVQGHGYGYTF. In DNA, the CDR3 is TGCGCCAGCAGCCAAGTACAAGGACACGGCTATGGCTACACCTTC.

The chain has TRBV10-2 and TRBJ2-1; 7 bases map to TRBD2. The CDR3 has 11 amino acids. Germline values: CDR1 WSHSY, CDR2 SAAADI. V shed 6 bases, J shed 7 bases, and the junction held 0 bases outside the gene matches. Here the CDR3 reads CASRAGNEQFF. For the CDR3, the DNA is TGCGCCAGCAGAGCGGGAAATGAGCAGTTCTTC.

This clone was seen once. This rearrangement joins TRBV5-1 to TRBJ2-3, with D possibly being TRBD2 (6 bases). Trimming pared 0 bases from V and 2 bases from J, leaving 10 bases between. The V gene's germline CDR1 is SGHRS and CDR2 YFSETQ. The CDR3 spans 15 residues. The CDR3 here is CASSLGTITTDTQYF. For the CDR3, the DNA is TGCGCCAGCAGCTTGGGGACTATTACCACAGATACGCAGTATTTT.

The J gene is TRBJ2-5, the V gene TRBV4-1; D unclear. In germline, CDR1 is MGHRA, CDR2 YSYEKL. V lost 0 bases and J 4 bases, leaving 9 bases between the germline ends. The CDR3 is made up of 14 amino acids. The CDR3 sequence: CASSQDGAIETQYF. The CDR3, as DNA: TGCGCCAGCAGCCAAGATGGAGCGATAGAGACCCAGTACTTC.

This clone was seen only a few times. This chain joins TRBV7-9 and TRBJ2-7; no clear D gene. This CDR3 has 13 residues. Germline values: CDR1 SEHNR, CDR2 FQNEAQ (reference sequence). The ends were cut back, 3 bases at V and 1 base at J, with 7 bases in the middle. CDR3 region: CASSLSTSYEQYF. The CDR3 nucleotides read TGTGCCAGCAGCTTGTCCACATCCTACGAGCAGTACTTC.

Only one count was recorded for this clone. This chain uses TRBV5-4 with TRBJ1-4; perhaps TRBD1 as D (6 bases). The CDR3 extends over 17 amino acids. Trimming pared 0 bases from V and 0 bases from J, leaving 12 bases between. Germline lookup yields CDR1 SGHNT and CDR2 YYREEE (reference sequence). CDR3 sequence reads: CASSLGGSGATNEKLFF. The CDR3 region has the DNA TGTGCCAGCAGCTTGGGAGGATCAGGGGCAACTAATGAAAAACTGTTTTTT.

The V gene is TRBV27, the J gene TRBJ1-6; D not certain. V was cut by 3 bases and J by 7 bases, with 10 bases left in between. The CDR3 is 14 amino acids. Germline CDR1 and CDR2: MNHEY and SMNVEV (reference sequence). The CDR3 here is CASSFRLKNSPLHF. The CDR3 bases are TGTGCCAGCAGTTTCCGACTTAAGAATTCACCCCTCCACTTT.

The chain recombines TRBV5-5 with TRBJ2-7; 8 bases line up with TRBD2. This CDR3 is built from 13 residues. The trim removed 3 bases at V and 2 bases at J, leaving 1 base unmatched. Per the germline V gene, CDR1 is SGHKS and CDR2 is YYEKEE (reference sequence). As DNA, the CDR3 is TGTGCCAGCAGCTCGGGACTAGCCTACGAGCAGTACTTC. Translating gives CASSSGLAYEQYF.

This rearrangement joins TRBV6-5 to TRBJ1-3; possibly TRBD1 for D (5 bases). V was cut by 2 bases and J by 3 bases, with 8 bases left in between. Germline V lookup: CDR1 MNHEY, CDR2 SVGAGI. CDR3 length: 14 residues. CDR3 sequence: CASSYGANGNTIYF. The CDR3 DNA reads as TGTGCCAGCAGTTACGGGGCAAATGGAAACACCATATATTTT.

The chain combines TRBV4-2 with TRBJ1-4; TRBD1 agrees at 7 bases. With 3 bases clipped from V and 5 bases from J, the junction kept 3 bases outside the gene matches. Germline V CDR1 and CDR2: LGHNA, YNFKEQ. The CDR3 has 14 residues. In DNA form, the CDR3 reads TGTGCCAGCAGCCAGGAACAGGGGAATGAAAAACTGTTTTTT. This encodes CASSQEQGNEKLFF.